This TCR beta chain was profiled in a study of Ad26.COV2.S vaccination and SARS-CoV-2 variants (dated by TCRdb to the early 2020s). Regarding the study in general: Donors in the vaccine arm were drawn from COV1001, a phase I-IIa trial of Ad26.COV2.S in healthy adults that was multicentre, randomized, double-blind and placebo-controlled. Dosing of Ad26.COV2.S was intramuscular, at either 5x10^10 or 1x10^11 viral particles, delivered as one shot or as two shots spaced 56 days apart. TCRbeta repertoire sequencing served as the tool for gauging how specific and how broad the SARS-CoV-2-reactive T cell receptors were following Ad26.COV2.S vaccination. A total of roughly 30 samples were included in the TCR-sequenced set, comprising roughly 20 Ad26.COV2.S vaccine recipients, 5 placebo recipients and 8 SARS-CoV-2 convalescent individuals. Trial participants were randomized into five groups of five: low-dose or high-dose Ad26.COV2.S given once or twice, or placebo on both occasions. Investigators remained blinded to trial group allocation during experiments and outcome assessment. The research as a whole found: Substantial breadth of spike-specific CD8+ and CD4+ T cell responses was reported after vaccination. Non-spike TCR breadth was comparable between vaccine and placebo recipients, consistent with the vaccine containing only spike. Spike-specific TCR breadth was higher in Ad26.COV2.S recipients than in placebo recipients (P = 0.0014). The authors noted that the TCR breadth and depth analyses may have underestimated total T cell responses. The study was not powered for comparison of responses between vaccine doses or regimens.

The treatment or condition label of this sample denotes: roughly 20 received Ad26.COV2.S at low or high dose, single or two shots; five or six received placebo; per-sample allocation not given. For vaccine and placebo recipients, the sequenced repertoires came from samples collected on day 63 after the first injection. Cohort 1b enrolled 20 to 30 adults aged 18-55 years at a single site in Boston, USA, between 29 July and 7 August 2020. Ad26.COV2.S was a replication-incompetent adenovirus type 26 vector expressing a prefusion-stabilized SARS-CoV-2 spike protein from the original Wuhan strain. The immunoSEQ Assay was the method used to sequence TCRbeta CDR3 regions. After extraction, genomic DNA underwent amplification by bias-controlled multiplex PCR, followed by high-throughput sequencing. Per the source publication's procedure: To quantify the absolute abundance of each unique TCRbeta CDR3 region, sequences were collapsed and filtered. Usable DNA was measured by amplifying reference genes present in all nucleated cells, and TCRbeta template counts were normalized to that usable DNA to estimate T cell fraction. Repertoire TCRs were annotated as SARS-CoV-2-specific when V gene, CDR3 amino acid sequence and J gene were exactly matched to a known reactive TCR set. The reference SARS-CoV-2 TCR set was obtained from MIRA and was filtered for enrichment in COVID-19-positive ImmuneCODE repertoires, whereby public or cross-reactive TCRs were removed. Based on the MIRA antigens, annotated TCRs were further analysed at the level of specific ORF or position within ORF. Breadth was defined as the number of annotated unique rearrangements divided by the total number of unique productive rearrangements, and depth was defined as the summed frequency of the annotated unique rearrangements. Two-sided Wilcoxon rank-sum tests were used to compare TCR breadth between groups. TCRdb took this table from immuneACCESS and kept in-frame rearrangements with V and J called. Such tables lack part of the clones; where checked against another copy, unresolved V genes explain under half of the gap, and the rest is unexplained. Clonal size and the V and J genes are those of that table, whereas D and trimming came from the DNA. The sample table records hundreds of thousands of clones; over 75% of these occur just once. Approximately 3.4% of the sample is held by the ten biggest clonotypes.

Details on this clone: Its antigen is currently not known. Nothing much larger sits one base from this clone, and base qualities are not available.

The CDR3 contains 15 residues, cysteine and phenylalanine counted. Of all the DNA, just the CDR3 is kept, 45 bases in frame from base 1. As encoded in the germline V gene, CDR1 is SGDLS while CDR2 is YYNGEE. V is pared back by 0 bases and J by 8 bases, with 12 bases lying between the germline termini. The sequence is built from TRBV9 and TRBJ1-6; D gene: possibly TRBD1, on 5 matching bases. The material sequenced was peripheral blood, taken in a trial of Ad26.COV2.S vaccine versus placebo. This clonotype was obtained from a person aged 18-60 years who received the Ad26.COV2.S COVID-19 vaccine or a placebo. The bases are TGTGCCAGCAGCGTAGCTGGGACCAGGGATTCACCCCTCCACTTT. Protein translation: CASSVAGTRDSPLHF.